Listed below are T cell receptor beta chains from one sample, sequenced in a study of STAT5B mutations in CD4+ large granular lymphocyte leukemia. Clones were sequenced by immunoSEQ multiplex PCR, and TCRdb holds only the in-frame ones, with some missing. The sample yields 30,000 to 40,000 clones, approximately 82% seen once. Sample: CD4+ T cells from blood buffy coats. All receptors derive from a human donor in good health. Both conserved end residues are part of each CDR3. The D gene is left open where the match is weak. The size field is filled for only some rows; it gives once, few, many or a size class.

abundance: few
d_gene: TRBD2
v_gene: TRBV9
j_gene: TRBJ2-1
CDR3aa: CASSVVGGSPGNEQFF
CDR3nt: TGTGCCAGCAGCGTAGTTGGCGGGAGCCCGGGCAATGAGCAGTTCTTC

abundance: -
d_gene: -
v_gene: TRBV2
j_gene: TRBJ2-5
CDR3aa: CASDLNRETQYF
CDR3nt: TGTGCCAGCGATCTAAATCGGGAGACCCAGTACTTC

abundance: -
d_gene: -
v_gene: TRBV5-6
j_gene: TRBJ1-1
CDR3aa: CASSFLGEAFF
CDR3nt: TGTGCCAGCAGCTTTCTCGGTGAAGCTTTCTTT

abundance: once
d_gene: -
v_gene: TRBV5-1
j_gene: TRBJ2-2
CDR3aa: CASSLAPENTGELFF
CDR3nt: TGCGCCAGCAGCTTGGCGCCGGAGAACACCGGGGAGCTGTTTTTT

abundance: -
d_gene: -
v_gene: TRBV2
j_gene: TRBJ2-2
CDR3aa: CASEFRGAENTGELFF
CDR3nt: TGTGCCAGCGAATTCCGGGGGGCCGAGAACACCGGGGAGCTGTTTTTT

abundance: -
d_gene: -
v_gene: TRBV29-1
j_gene: TRBJ1-1
CDR3aa: CSVRELNTEAFF
CDR3nt: TGCAGCGTTCGAGAACTGAACACTGAAGCTTTCTTT

abundance: -
d_gene: -
v_gene: TRBV7-2
j_gene: TRBJ1-1
CDR3aa: CASSFGISNTEAFF
CDR3nt: TGTGCCAGCAGCTTCGGCATAAGTAACACTGAAGCTTTCTTT

abundance: once
d_gene: -
v_gene: TRBV2
j_gene: TRBJ2-6
CDR3aa: CASTILPGRSGANVLTF
CDR3nt: TGTGCCAGCACTATTCTACCGGGGCGCTCTGGGGCCAACGTCCTGACTTTC

abundance: once
d_gene: -
v_gene: TRBV7-9
j_gene: TRBJ1-2
CDR3aa: CASSSPPTGYTF
CDR3nt: TGTGCCAGCAGCTCCCCCCCCACTGGCTACACCTTC

abundance: -
d_gene: TRBD2
v_gene: TRBV5-6
j_gene: TRBJ2-6
CDR3aa: CASSFGLAGSGANVLTF
CDR3nt: TGTGCCAGCAGCTTCGGACTAGCGGGGTCTGGGGCCAACGTCCTGACTTTC

abundance: -
d_gene: -
v_gene: TRBV10-1
j_gene: TRBJ2-5
CDR3aa: CASSESTSPTRGTQYF
CDR3nt: TGCGCCAGCAGTGAGTCGACTAGTCCTACCAGGGGGACCCAGTACTTC

abundance: few
d_gene: -
v_gene: TRBV11-2
j_gene: TRBJ2-7
CDR3aa: CASSLDHYEQYF
CDR3nt: TGTGCCAGCAGCTTAGATCATTACGAGCAGTACTTC

abundance: -
d_gene: -
v_gene: TRBV11-2
j_gene: TRBJ2-1
CDR3aa: CASSLVRTAGYNEQFF
CDR3nt: TGTGCCAGCAGCTTAGTAAGGACGGCGGGATACAATGAGCAGTTCTTC

abundance: -
d_gene: TRBD2
v_gene: TRBV7-2
j_gene: TRBJ2-5
CDR3aa: CASSPSGRRETQYF
CDR3nt: TGTGCCAGCAGCCCAAGCGGGAGGAGAGAGACCCAGTACTTC

abundance: -
d_gene: TRBD2
v_gene: TRBV19
j_gene: TRBJ2-5
CDR3aa: CASSRTSGAQETQYF
CDR3nt: TGTGCCAGTAGTAGGACTAGCGGGGCCCAAGAGACCCAGTACTTC

abundance: -
d_gene: -
v_gene: TRBV18
j_gene: TRBJ1-2
CDR3aa: CASSRTGDYGYTF
CDR3nt: TGTGCCAGCTCACGCACGGGGGACTATGGCTACACCTTC

abundance: -
d_gene: -
v_gene: TRBV2
j_gene: TRBJ1-4
CDR3aa: CASRGRGGEKLFF
CDR3nt: TGTGCCAGCCGGGGGAGGGGCGGTGAAAAACTGTTTTTT

abundance: -
d_gene: -
v_gene: TRBV7-2
j_gene: TRBJ2-5
CDR3aa: CASSRPPGAQYF
CDR3nt: TGTGCCAGCAGCCGACCCCCGGGGGCCCAGTACTTC

abundance: -
d_gene: -
v_gene: TRBV2
j_gene: TRBJ2-2
CDR3aa: CASRREGNTGELFF
CDR3nt: TGTGCCAGCAGGAGGGAAGGGAACACCGGGGAGCTGTTTTTT

abundance: -
d_gene: TRBD1
v_gene: TRBV5-1
j_gene: TRBJ1-1
CDR3aa: CASSLTGGAGTEAFF
CDR3nt: TGCGCCAGCAGCTTGACAGGGGGCGCGGGCACTGAAGCTTTCTTT

abundance: few
d_gene: -
v_gene: TRBV6-1
j_gene: TRBJ2-3
CDR3aa: CASSDRDVSTDTQYF
CDR3nt: TGTGCCAGCAGTGACCGGGACGTTAGCACAGATACGCAGTATTTT

abundance: few
d_gene: -
v_gene: TRBV21-1
j_gene: TRBJ1-2
CDR3aa: CASSKVGRDYGYTF
CDR3nt: TGTGCCAGCAGCAAAGTGGGCAGAGACTATGGCTACACCTTC

abundance: -
d_gene: TRBD2
v_gene: TRBV11-3
j_gene: TRBJ2-3
CDR3aa: CASSPGTSEVPQYF
CDR3nt: TGTGCCAGCAGCCCTGGGACTAGCGAAGTCCCGCAGTATTTT

abundance: -
d_gene: TRBD1
v_gene: TRBV2
j_gene: TRBJ1-5
CDR3aa: CASRETGIYSNQPQHF
CDR3nt: TGTGCCAGCAGGGAGACAGGGATATATAGCAATCAGCCCCAGCATTTT